This T cell receptor (beta chain) was sequenced in a study of T cells in localized non-small cell lung cancer. Findings of the study overall: The study sequenced only one region of the tumor. As a result, intratumor heterogeneity could not be excluded and remains possible. Uninvolved adjacent lung showed peak T cell clonality, exceeding tumor. Higher blood T cell density tracked longer overall survival.

V lost 0 bases to trimming and J lost 2 bases, with 11 bases between them. The CDR3 length is 16 residues. Looked up from germline, CDR1 is MNHEY and CDR2 is SVGAGI. TCRdb's table, derived via immunoSEQ multiplex PCR, lists solely in-frame clones and lacks some. The sample lists about 92,000 clones; roughly 88% were seen once. Concerning this clone: Its target is unknown.

The TCR sequence derives from a woman aged 35-75 years with stage II squamous cell lung carcinoma. V gene TRBV6-5 combines with J gene TRBJ1-5, with unresolved D. This specimen was PBMCs, taken before any cancer treatment. CDR3 DNA: TGTGCCAGCAGTTACTCGTTCCAGGCCCGCAATCAGCCCCAGCATTTT. Protein sequence: CASSYSFQARNQPQHF.